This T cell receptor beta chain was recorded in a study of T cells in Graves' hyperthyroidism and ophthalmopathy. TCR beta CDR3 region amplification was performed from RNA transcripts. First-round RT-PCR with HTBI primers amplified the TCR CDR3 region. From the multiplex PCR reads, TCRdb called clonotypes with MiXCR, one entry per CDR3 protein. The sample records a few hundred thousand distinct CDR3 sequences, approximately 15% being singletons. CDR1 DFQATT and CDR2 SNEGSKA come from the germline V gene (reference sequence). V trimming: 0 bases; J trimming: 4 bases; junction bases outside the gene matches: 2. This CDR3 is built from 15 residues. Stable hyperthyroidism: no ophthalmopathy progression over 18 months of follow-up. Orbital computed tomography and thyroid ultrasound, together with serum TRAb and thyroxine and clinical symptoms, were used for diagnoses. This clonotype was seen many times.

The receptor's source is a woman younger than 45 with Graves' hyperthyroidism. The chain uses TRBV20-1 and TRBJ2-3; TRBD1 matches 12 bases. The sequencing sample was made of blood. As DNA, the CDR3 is TGCAGTGCTAGAGATGGGACAGGGGGCTCAGATACGCAGTATTTT. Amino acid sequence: CSARDGTGGSDTQYF.